Below, 24 T cell receptor beta chains from the same sample are listed, as sequenced in a study of blood T cell repertoires in COVID-19. This table comes from immunoSEQ multiplex PCR, and its TCRdb copy is limited to in-frame clones, with some not included. The sample has roughly 200,000 clones; around 87% are singletons. Input material: PBMCs or T cells enriched from blood (not recorded which). These receptors came from a man younger than 45 in a cohort exposed to, infected with or recovered from COVID-19 (not recorded which).

The genes are TRBV19 and TRBJ2-5; 9 bases line up with TRBD2. The CDR3 extends over 15 amino acids. Germline V lookup: CDR1 LNHDA, CDR2 SQIVND (reference sequence). V gave up 5 bases and J gave up 5 bases; unmatched junction bases: 9. The CDR3 protein is CASSSGLASLETQYF. The DNA for the CDR3 is TGTGCCAGTAGTTCAGGACTAGCGTCTCTGGAGACCCAGTACTTC.

The chain is built from TRBV27 and TRBJ2-7, with D possibly being TRBD2 (5 bases). The germline V gene encodes CDR1 MNHEY and CDR2 SMNVEV (reference sequence). This CDR3 contains 16 residues. Trimming took 2 bases from V and 2 from J, leaving 16 bases between them. Written as DNA, the CDR3 is TGTGCCAGCAGTTTAAGGGTCACGCGGGCTGCCTACGAGCAGTACTTC. This codes for CASSLRVTRAAYEQYF.

This clone has only one observation. This chain connects TRBV4-2 to TRBJ1-2; tentative D call: TRBD1 (6 bases). Trimming stripped 2 bases from V and 7 bases from J, with 20 bases between. Per germline, CDR1 LGHNA and CDR2 YNFKEQ. The CDR3 loop spans 16 amino acids. This chain's CDR3 is CASSQSFSGERGGYTF. The CDR3 coding sequence is TGTGCCAGCAGCCAAAGTTTTTCAGGGGAGAGGGGTGGCTACACCTTC.

The V and J genes are TRBV3-1 (or the pseudogene TRBV3-2) and TRBJ2-7; weak D call: TRBD1 (6 bases). This CDR3 has 18 amino acids. CDR1 is LGHDT and CDR2 is YNNKEL in the germline V gene (reference sequence). The V and J ends lost 0 bases and 0 bases respectively, with 18 bases between them. The CDR3: CASSQEIRTGLPSYEQYF. DNA for the CDR3: TGTGCCAGCAGCCAAGAAATCCGAACAGGGCTGCCCTCCTACGAGCAGTACTTC.

This sequence joins TRBV27 and TRBJ1-6; 11 nucleotides align to TRBD1. After removal of 2 bases from V and 2 bases from J, the junction contained 8 bases not matched to a gene. Germline V gene sequence: CDR1 MNHEY, CDR2 SMNVEV (reference sequence). The CDR3 covers 19 residues. The CDR3 loop is CASSLRRTGGSTYNSPLHF. The CDR3 coding sequence is TGTGCCAGCAGTTTACGCAGGACAGGGGGCTCAACCTATAATTCACCCCTCCACTTT.

This clone appeared a single time. The V and J genes are TRBV25-1 and TRBJ2-7; TRBD2 agrees at 11 bases. Germline lookup yields CDR1 MGHDK and CDR2 SYGVNS. The V gene end was trimmed by 5 bases and the J gene end by 5 bases; junction bases not matched to a gene: 11. The CDR3 covers 16 residues. DNA for the CDR3: TGTGCCAGCAGTTTTAGAGTAGCGGGAGGGAAAAACGAGCAGTACTTC. The encoded protein is CASSFRVAGGKNEQYF.

This clone has just a few counts. The CDR3 reads CASSSIYEQYF. The CDR3 DNA is TGTGCCAGCAGTTCCATTTACGAGCAGTACTTC. The chain combines TRBV12-3 or TRBV12-4 with TRBJ2-7; D unresolved. The CDR3 length is 11 residues. The V end lost 4 bases, the J end lost 4 bases, and 5 bases lay between the germline ends.

This chain connects TRBV5-1 to TRBJ2-3; possible D gene TRBD2, 6 bases. The V end lost 0 bases, the J end lost 1 base, and 9 bases lay between the germline ends. The length of the CDR3 is 15 residues. Per germline, CDR1 SGHRS and CDR2 YFSETQ. The CDR3, as DNA: TGCGCCAGCAGCTTGGTCGGGAGAGGCACAGATACGCAGTATTTT. Its translation is CASSLVGRGTDTQYF.

The V and J genes are TRBV6-1 and TRBJ2-7; D is ambiguous. In germline, CDR1 is MNHNS, CDR2 SASEGT. Trimming took off 0 bases at V and 0 bases at J, with 6 bases between the two ends. CDR3 length: 14 amino acids. The CDR3 DNA reads TGTGCCAGCAGTGAAGCCTACGGCTCCTACGAGCAGTACTTC. The encoded protein is CASSEAYGSYEQYF.

The CDR3 sequence is CASSVVGAGVTDTQYF. CDR3 nucleotides: TGTGCCAGCAGCGTAGTGGGGGCCGGTGTCACAGATACGCAGTATTTT. The V gene is TRBV9, the J gene TRBJ2-3; a weak D match, TRBD1 (6 bases). Germline V lookup: CDR1 SGDLS, CDR2 YYNGEE. V was pared by 0 bases and J by 2 bases, with 13 bases between. The CDR3 is 16 residues long.

In this sample, this clone turned up once. The gene calls are TRBV18 and TRBJ2-7; a weak D match, TRBD2 (6 bases). This CDR3 has 17 residues. The germline V gene has CDR1 KGHSH and CDR2 LQKENI. The germline V and J ends were trimmed by 3 bases and 1 base, with 19 bases remaining between them. The CDR3 reads CASSPRRPGDSSYEQYF. The CDR3, as DNA: TGTGCCAGCTCACCCCGGCGGCCTGGGGACTCTTCCTACGAGCAGTACTTC.

The chain combines TRBV28 with TRBJ2-7; 14 positions match TRBD2. The ends lost 6 bases at V and 5 bases at J; junction bases unmatched: 6. The CDR3 is made up of 15 amino acids. Per germline, CDR1 MDHEN and CDR2 SYDVKM. The CDR3: CASSPGTSGSHEQYF. Written as DNA, the CDR3 is TGTGCCAGCAGCCCCGGGACTAGCGGGAGCCACGAGCAGTACTTC.

The chain is built from TRBV28 and TRBJ2-1; 10 nucleotides agree with TRBD2. The CDR3 is 15 amino acids. CDR1 is MDHEN and CDR2 is SYDVKM in the germline V gene. The trim removed 7 bases at V and 3 bases at J, leaving 6 bases unmatched. The CDR3 DNA sequence: TGTGCCAGCACTGCCGGGACTAGCGACTACAATGAGCAGTTCTTC. This codes for CASTAGTSDYNEQFF.

CDR3 amino acids: CASLLGGSSYEQYF. CDR3 DNA sequence: TGTGCCAGTCTCTTGGGAGGTTCATCCTACGAGCAGTACTTC. The V gene is TRBV2, the J gene TRBJ2-7, with a tentative D call TRBD2 (6 bases). The ends were cut back, 9 bases at V and 1 base at J, with 16 bases in the middle. Germline V CDR1 and CDR2: SNHLY, FYNNEI. CDR3 length: 14 amino acids.

The CDR3 bases are TGTGCCAGCAGCGCCTTGGGACAGGGCCTTAGTGGAGTTCCCGAAAAACTGTTTTTT. Its protein product is CASSALGQGLSGVPEKLFF. The J gene is TRBJ1-4, the V gene TRBV2, with 9 bases that match TRBD1. This CDR3 has 19 amino acids. V lost 6 bases and J lost 8; bases outside the gene matches: 22. Germline V CDR1 and CDR2: SNHLY, FYNNEI.

The chain couples TRBV5-7 to TRBJ1-5, with 7 bases matching TRBD1. TRBV5-7 is an open reading frame, and its role is uncertain. The ends lost 3 bases at V and 4 bases at J; junction bases unmatched: 7. The CDR3 is 15 residues long. CDR3 DNA sequence: TGTGCCAGCAGCTCCGACAGGGCCCGAAATCAGCCCCAGCATTTT. Its protein is CASSSDRARNQPQHF.

The rearrangement joins TRBV19 to TRBJ1-2, with D hard to call. The CDR3 sequence is 15 residues long. Looked up from germline, CDR1 is LNHDA and CDR2 is SQIVND (reference sequence). V lost 5 bases to trimming and J lost 2 bases, with 15 bases between them. CDR3: CASSPGRTLNYGYTF. The CDR3 DNA sequence: TGTGCCAGTAGTCCCGGGAGGACTCTAAACTATGGCTACACCTTC.

This clone occurred once. The genes are TRBV24-1 and TRBJ2-3; 10 positions match TRBD1. In germline, CDR1 is KGHDR, CDR2 SFDVKD. The CDR3 length is 19 residues. Trimming took 2 bases from V and 4 from J; bases not matched to a gene: 14. CDR3 nucleotides: TGTGCCACCAGTGATTGGACAGGGGGTATCGGGATTCATTCAGATACGCAGTATTTT. Translated, it gives CATSDWTGGIGIHSDTQYF.

The V call is TRBV5-1, the J call TRBJ1-5; the match to TRBD1 covers 8 bases. Germline V gene data show CDR1 as SGHRS and CDR2 as YFSETQ. With V trimmed by 4 bases and J by 7 bases, 7 bases remained unmatched. The CDR3 covers 14 residues. This CDR3 is CASSPKQGVQPQHF. The DNA for the CDR3 is TGCGCCAGCAGCCCGAAACAGGGGGTCCAGCCCCAGCATTTT.

This rearrangement joins TRBV3-1 (or the pseudogene TRBV3-2) to TRBJ1-3; the match to TRBD1 covers 9 bases. Germline assignment: CDR1 LGHDT and CDR2 YNNKEL (reference sequence). The CDR3 totals 17 residues. The ends lost 4 bases at V and 0 bases at J; junction bases unmatched: 7. CDR3 nucleotides: TGTGCCAGCAGCCCCGGGACAGGGAACCCCTCTGGAAACACCATATATTTT. This translates into CASSPGTGNPSGNTIYF.

The chain has TRBV11-1 and TRBJ1-1; the D is unclear. The germline gives CDR1 SGHAT, CDR2 FQDESV (reference sequence). Trimming pared 4 bases from V and 8 bases from J, leaving 14 bases between. The CDR3 covers 13 residues. CDR3 sequence (DNA): TGTGCCAGCAGCTCTCGTCCGGGGTTAGAAGCTTTCTTT. It codes for CASSSRPGLEAFF.

The chain couples TRBV19 to TRBJ2-1; 8 bases fit TRBD1. V dropped 4 bases and J dropped 1; count of bases not matched to a gene: 3. Germline values: CDR1 LNHDA, CDR2 SQIVND (reference sequence). CDR3 length: 15 amino acids. The CDR3 sequence is CASSTNRGSYNEQFF. The CDR3 region has the DNA TGTGCCAGTAGTACTAACAGGGGGTCCTACAATGAGCAGTTCTTC.

The chain is built from TRBV27 and TRBJ1-4; 11 nucleotides match TRBD1. Trimming cost V 5 bases and J 10 bases; bases outside gene matches: 15. This CDR3 spans 17 amino acids. CDR1 and CDR2 (germline): MNHEY, SMNVEV (reference sequence). CDR3 DNA sequence: TGTGCCAGCAGTCATACGCGGCCCGGGACAGGGGGTTCAAAACTGTTTTTT. Translation: CASSHTRPGTGGSKLFF. The full variable domain, completed using reference TRBV27 and TRBJ1-4, is EAQVTQNPRYLITVTGKKLTVTCSQNMNHEYMSWYRQDPGLGLRQIYYSMNVEVTDKGDVPEGYKVSRKEKRNFPLILESPSPNQTSLYFCASSHTRPGTGGSKLFFGSGTQLSVL.

For the CDR3, the DNA is TGTGCCAGCAGTTACTTCCGGGACAGCAATAATGAAAAACTGTTTTTT. Translation gives CASSYFRDSNNEKLFF. The gene calls are TRBV6-6 and TRBJ1-4; TRBD1 agrees at 7 bases. Germline lookup yields CDR1 MNHNY and CDR2 SVGAGI (reference sequence). The ends lost 1 base at V and 4 bases at J; junction bases unmatched: 6. This CDR3 is 16 amino acids long.